These T cell receptor beta chains were read from a single sample in a study of tumor-infiltrating lymphocytes in localized non-small cell lung cancer. Assay used: immunoSEQ multiplex PCR; TCRdb lists only in-frame clones, some missing. The sample holds about 3,000 clones, 60% to 80% seen once. The source material was uninvolved lung tissue not adjacent to the tumor. The receptor source for this set is a human donor with non-small cell lung cancer. Each CDR3 is given with its conserved first and last residue. Fields, in order: V gene, clone size, D gene, J gene, CDR3 DNA, CDR3 protein. The D gene is left open where the match is weak. Clone sizes are given selectively: once, few, many, or a class where the clone is expanded.

v_call: TRBV5-4
clone_size: few
d_call: NA
j_call: TRBJ1-1
cdr3_nt: TGTGCCAGCAGCCGAAGGGTAGCTGGCGCGGGACGTGGCACTGAAGCTTTCTTT
cdr3_aa: CASSRRVAGAGRGTEAFF

v_call: TRBV11-3
clone_size: NA
d_call: TRBD1
j_call: TRBJ1-1
cdr3_nt: TGTGCCAGCAGCCCCGAAGGGGGCCGTCCAAGTGGGGCTTTCTTT
cdr3_aa: CASSPEGGRPSGAFF

v_call: TRBV7-2
clone_size: NA
d_call: NA
j_call: TRBJ2-5
cdr3_nt: TGTGCCAGCAGCCTAGACAGTGGGTCTCAAGAGACCCAGTACTTC
cdr3_aa: CASSLDSGSQETQYF

v_call: TRBV19
clone_size: NA
d_call: TRBD2
j_call: TRBJ2-1
cdr3_nt: TGTGCCAGTAGCGCCCACCCTCTAGCGGCCTCCTACAATGAGCAGTTCTTC
cdr3_aa: CASSAHPLAASYNEQFF

v_call: TRBV18
clone_size: NA
d_call: NA
j_call: TRBJ1-5
cdr3_nt: TGTGCCAGCTCACGCAGGGATCAGCCCCAGCATTTT
cdr3_aa: CASSRRDQPQHF

v_call: TRBV29-1
clone_size: once
d_call: TRBD2
j_call: TRBJ2-5
cdr3_nt: TGCAGCGTTGATGCTGGGCGGGAGGCCCAGTACTTC
cdr3_aa: CSVDAGREAQYF

v_call: TRBV6-6
clone_size: large
d_call: NA
j_call: TRBJ2-6
cdr3_nt: TGTGCCAGCAGTTATTCCCGTAGCTCTGGGGCCAACGTCCTGACTTTC
cdr3_aa: CASSYSRSSGANVLTF

v_call: TRBV9
clone_size: NA
d_call: TRBD1
j_call: TRBJ1-6
cdr3_nt: TGTGCCAGCAGCGAAACTCAGGGGGCCCGCTCACCCCTCCACTTT
cdr3_aa: CASSETQGARSPLHF

v_call: TRBV30
clone_size: few
d_call: NA
j_call: TRBJ1-4
cdr3_nt: TGTGCCTGGAGCCGGGGAGATGAAAAACTGTTTTTT
cdr3_aa: CAWSRGDEKLFF

v_call: TRBV16
clone_size: few
d_call: NA
j_call: TRBJ1-2
cdr3_nt: TGTGCCAGCAGCCAGTCTCTAGGGTTTATTGATGGCTACACCTTC
cdr3_aa: CASSQSLGFIDGYTF

v_call: TRBV19
clone_size: NA
d_call: NA
j_call: TRBJ1-5
cdr3_nt: TGTGCCAGTAGTATAAGTGGCTACAATCAGCCCCAGCATTTT
cdr3_aa: CASSISGYNQPQHF

v_call: TRBV7-8
clone_size: NA
d_call: NA
j_call: TRBJ2-7
cdr3_nt: TGTGCCAGCAGGGCGGTGCGGGGGCCCTCCTACGAGCAGTACTTC
cdr3_aa: CASRAVRGPSYEQYF

v_call: TRBV4-1
clone_size: large
d_call: TRBD1
j_call: TRBJ1-1
cdr3_nt: TGCGCCAGCAGCCAATCGGTGGACAGGCCGAACACTGAAGCTTTCTTT
cdr3_aa: CASSQSVDRPNTEAFF

v_call: TRBV5-1
clone_size: few
d_call: NA
j_call: TRBJ1-1
cdr3_nt: TGCGCCAGCAGCTTGGTAGGGGACGGAAACACTGAAGCTTTCTTT
cdr3_aa: CASSLVGDGNTEAFF

v_call: TRBV6-5
clone_size: NA
d_call: TRBD1
j_call: TRBJ1-2
cdr3_nt: TGTGCCAGCAGCTCCCGGGGAGGGGGCAACTATGGCTACACCTTC
cdr3_aa: CASSSRGGGNYGYTF

v_call: TRBV28
clone_size: once
d_call: TRBD1
j_call: TRBJ2-3
cdr3_nt: TGTGCCAGCAGTTTTTCGGACAGGGTGGCGCAGTATTTT
cdr3_aa: CASSFSDRVAQYF

v_call: TRBV29-1
clone_size: NA
d_call: TRBD1
j_call: TRBJ2-7
cdr3_nt: TGCAGCGTGGGACAGGGGAGAGGGGAGCAGTACTTC
cdr3_aa: CSVGQGRGEQYF

v_call: TRBV5-6
clone_size: few
d_call: NA
j_call: TRBJ1-2
cdr3_nt: TGTGCCAGCAGCGCCTTGGCCAAGAGCTACACCTTC
cdr3_aa: CASSALAKSYTF

v_call: TRBV30
clone_size: large
d_call: NA
j_call: TRBJ1-2
cdr3_nt: TGTGCCTGGAGTCCTCCAACAGGCTTAGCTAACTATGGCTACACCTTC
cdr3_aa: CAWSPPTGLANYGYTF

v_call: TRBV7-9
clone_size: few
d_call: TRBD2
j_call: TRBJ2-5
cdr3_nt: TGTGCCAGCAGCGCAACCGGGACTAGCGGCCGAGAGACCCAGTACTTC
cdr3_aa: CASSATGTSGRETQYF

v_call: TRBV2
clone_size: NA
d_call: TRBD1
j_call: TRBJ1-4
cdr3_nt: TGTGCCAGCAGCGGACTGGACAGGGAAAATGAAAAACTGTTTTTT
cdr3_aa: CASSGLDRENEKLFF

v_call: TRBV30
clone_size: NA
d_call: NA
j_call: TRBJ1-2
cdr3_nt: TGTGCCTGGAGTGTAGGGGGCTATGGCTACACCTTC
cdr3_aa: CAWSVGGYGYTF

v_call: TRBV4-3
clone_size: NA
d_call: TRBD2
j_call: TRBJ2-3
cdr3_nt: TGCGCCAGCAGCAGAAGTCAGTTAGCGGGAGGGGTGAAAGATACGCAGTATTTT
cdr3_aa: CASSRSQLAGGVKDTQYF

v_call: TRBV2
clone_size: NA
d_call: NA
j_call: TRBJ1-4
cdr3_nt: TGTGCCAGCAGAACCCCCGGATTAAATGAAAAACTGTTTTTT
cdr3_aa: CASRTPGLNEKLFF

v_call: TRBV7-9
clone_size: NA
d_call: NA
j_call: TRBJ1-5
cdr3_nt: TGTGCCAGCAGCTTAGGTACCCAGCCCCAGCATTTT
cdr3_aa: CASSLGTQPQHF

v_call: TRBV10-1
clone_size: NA
d_call: NA
j_call: TRBJ2-3
cdr3_nt: TGCGCCAGCAGTGATAGCAGGGCTAGCACAGATACGCAGTATTTT
cdr3_aa: CASSDSRASTDTQYF

v_call: TRBV30
clone_size: NA
d_call: NA
j_call: TRBJ2-3
cdr3_nt: TGTGCCTGGTCGACAGGGAGCGGGAGCGCAGATACGCAGTATTTT
cdr3_aa: CAWSTGSGSADTQYF

v_call: TRBV5-3
clone_size: NA
d_call: NA
j_call: TRBJ1-5
cdr3_nt: TGTGCCAGAAGCTTGTCCAGGGCCGGTAATCAGCCCCAGCATTTT
cdr3_aa: CARSLSRAGNQPQHF

v_call: TRBV5-1
clone_size: NA
d_call: NA
j_call: TRBJ2-5
cdr3_nt: TGCGCCAGCAGTCCCGCAGGGGTCTTGGAGACCCAGTACTTC
cdr3_aa: CASSPAGVLETQYF

v_call: TRBV5-1
clone_size: NA
d_call: TRBD2
j_call: TRBJ2-3
cdr3_nt: TGCGCCAGCAGCTCCTCCCCCCGCGGGGGTTTGACAGATACGCAGTATTTT
cdr3_aa: CASSSSPRGGLTDTQYF

v_call: TRBV4-3
clone_size: NA
d_call: TRBD2
j_call: TRBJ2-1
cdr3_nt: TGCGCCAGCAGCCGCCGTACAACTAGCGGGGGGGCAAACTCCTACAATGAGCAGTTCTTC
cdr3_aa: CASSRRTTSGGANSYNEQFF

v_call: TRBV2
clone_size: NA
d_call: NA
j_call: TRBJ1-2
cdr3_nt: TGTGCCAGCGCATTGGGTTATGGCTACACCTTC
cdr3_aa: CASALGYGYTF

v_call: TRBV19
clone_size: NA
d_call: NA
j_call: TRBJ2-3
cdr3_nt: TGTGCCAGTAGTCAGGGTAGCGGTCCTAGCACAGATACGCAGTATTTT
cdr3_aa: CASSQGSGPSTDTQYF

v_call: TRBV29-1
clone_size: NA
d_call: NA
j_call: TRBJ2-5
cdr3_nt: TGCAGCGTTGGTTCCGGGGGAGAGACCCAGTACTTC
cdr3_aa: CSVGSGGETQYF

v_call: TRBV2
clone_size: few
d_call: NA
j_call: TRBJ2-4
cdr3_nt: TGTGCCAGCAGTGAAACGGCCCCCCCATATGGCATTCAGTACTTC
cdr3_aa: CASSETAPPYGIQYF

v_call: TRBV6-1
clone_size: NA
d_call: NA
j_call: TRBJ1-1
cdr3_nt: TGTGCCAGCAGTAGGGTAGGTACTGAAGCTTTCTTT
cdr3_aa: CASSRVGTEAFF

v_call: TRBV2
clone_size: NA
d_call: NA
j_call: TRBJ1-2
cdr3_nt: TGTGCCAGCAGTGAAACGGTTAACTATGGCTACACCTTC
cdr3_aa: CASSETVNYGYTF

v_call: TRBV7-2
clone_size: NA
d_call: NA
j_call: TRBJ1-2
cdr3_nt: TGTGCCAGCAGCTTAGTCCCCACAGGGTTAGAGTATGGCTACACCTTC
cdr3_aa: CASSLVPTGLEYGYTF

v_call: TRBV27
clone_size: NA
d_call: TRBD2
j_call: TRBJ2-1
cdr3_nt: TGTGCCAGCAGTCCGGGACTAGCGGGAGTGGGTATGAATGAGCAGTTCTTC
cdr3_aa: CASSPGLAGVGMNEQFF

v_call: TRBV9
clone_size: NA
d_call: TRBD1
j_call: TRBJ1-2
cdr3_nt: TGTGCCAGCAGCGTTTTCGACAGGGGACGTGGCTACACCTTC
cdr3_aa: CASSVFDRGRGYTF

v_call: TRBV1
clone_size: NA
d_call: NA
j_call: TRBJ2-7
cdr3_nt: TGCACCAGCGTCACCTTATACTACGAGCAGTACTTC
cdr3_aa: CTSVTLYYEQYF

v_call: TRBV10-3
clone_size: NA
d_call: TRBD2
j_call: TRBJ2-1
cdr3_nt: TGTGCCATCAGTGACAAACTAGCGGGCGCATACAATGAGCAGTTCTTC
cdr3_aa: CAISDKLAGAYNEQFF

v_call: TRBV11-1
clone_size: NA
d_call: TRBD1
j_call: TRBJ2-3
cdr3_nt: TGTGCCAGCAGCTTTGGACAGGGTTGGGATACGCAGTATTTT
cdr3_aa: CASSFGQGWDTQYF

v_call: TRBV6-5
clone_size: NA
d_call: NA
j_call: TRBJ2-2
cdr3_nt: TGTGCCAGCAGTTACATGCAGGGGCACACCGGGGAGCTGTTTTTT
cdr3_aa: CASSYMQGHTGELFF